The T cell receptor beta chain described here comes from a study of blood T cell repertoires in COVID-19. Whole-study context: The study drew acute and convalescent COVID-19 samples from the United States, Italy and Spain.

V was cut by 7 bases and J by 5 bases, with 17 bases left in between. The CDR3 has 15 amino acids. CDR1 is MNHEY, CDR2 SVGAGI, per germline. Authors' data handling: Reference gene primers were amplified, and this amplification served to estimate nucleated cell counts. The method was immunoSEQ multiplex PCR; TCRdb's version includes in-frame clones alone and lacks a portion of them. For V, J and clone size, that table is used; D and trimming come from the DNA. The data contain some 130,000 clones, over 85% of them seen just once; the ten biggest clones take up roughly 3.7%. V is TRBV6-5 and J is TRBJ2-2; TRBD1 is a possible D gene (6 bases). The source of this sequence is a man between 50 and 59 years old with active COVID-19. Material for sequencing was peripheral blood. The CDR3 protein is CASKTGQRGTGELFF. The DNA of the CDR3 is TGTGCCAGCAAGACCGGACAGCGTGGGACCGGGGAGCTGTTTTTT.